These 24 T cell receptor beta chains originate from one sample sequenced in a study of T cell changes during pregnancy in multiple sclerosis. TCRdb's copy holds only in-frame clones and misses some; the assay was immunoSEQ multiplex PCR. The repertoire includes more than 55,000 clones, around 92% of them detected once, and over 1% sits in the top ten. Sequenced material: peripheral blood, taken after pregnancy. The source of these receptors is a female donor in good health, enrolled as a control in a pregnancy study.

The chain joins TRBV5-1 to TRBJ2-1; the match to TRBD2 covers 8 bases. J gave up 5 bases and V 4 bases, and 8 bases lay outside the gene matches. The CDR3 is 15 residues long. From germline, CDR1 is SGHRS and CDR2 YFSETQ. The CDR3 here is CASSPVRGGDNEQFF. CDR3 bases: TGCGCCAGCAGCCCCGTCCGGGGGGGAGACAATGAGCAGTTCTTC.

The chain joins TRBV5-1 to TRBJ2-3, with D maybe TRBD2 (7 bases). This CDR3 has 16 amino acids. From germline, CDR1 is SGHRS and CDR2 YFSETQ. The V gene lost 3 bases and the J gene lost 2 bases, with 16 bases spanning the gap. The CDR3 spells CASSSLQGLLTDTQYF. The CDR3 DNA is TGCGCCAGCAGCTCTTTACAGGGACTACTCACAGATACGCAGTATTTT.

CDR3 loop: CASSYLGQGYGYTF. The CDR3 nucleotides read TGTGCCAGCAGTTATCTCGGACAGGGATATGGCTACACCTTC. V and J are TRBV6-5 and TRBJ1-2; 8 bases line up with TRBD1. The germline CDR1 and CDR2 sequences are MNHEY and SVGAGI. CDR3 length: 14 residues. With V trimmed by 3 bases and J by 5 bases, 5 bases remained unmatched.

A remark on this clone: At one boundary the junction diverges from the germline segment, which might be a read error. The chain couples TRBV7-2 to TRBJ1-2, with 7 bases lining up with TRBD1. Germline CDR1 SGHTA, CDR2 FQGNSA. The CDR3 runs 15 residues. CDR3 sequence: CASSSMTGFNNGYTF. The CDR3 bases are TGTGCCAGCAGCTCCATGACAGGGTTTAACAATGGCTACACCTTC.

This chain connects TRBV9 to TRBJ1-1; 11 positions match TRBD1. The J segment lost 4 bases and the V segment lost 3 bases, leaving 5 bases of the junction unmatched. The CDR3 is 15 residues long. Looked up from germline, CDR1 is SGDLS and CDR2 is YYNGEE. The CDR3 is CASSATGTGGTEAFF. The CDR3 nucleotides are TGTGCCAGCAGCGCAACCGGGACAGGGGGCACTGAAGCTTTCTTT.

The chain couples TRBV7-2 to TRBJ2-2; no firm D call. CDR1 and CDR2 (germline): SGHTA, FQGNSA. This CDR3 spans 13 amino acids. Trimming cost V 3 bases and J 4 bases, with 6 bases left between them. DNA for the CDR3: TGTGCCAGCAGCTTTGAGGCCACCGGGGAGCTGTTTTTT. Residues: CASSFEATGELFF. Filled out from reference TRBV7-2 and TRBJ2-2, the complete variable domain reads GAGVSQSPSNKVTEKGKDVELRCDPISGHTALYWYRQSLGQGLEFLIYFQGNSAPDKSGLPSDRFSAERTGGSVSTLTIQRTQQEDSAVYLCASSFEATGELFFGEGSRLTVL.

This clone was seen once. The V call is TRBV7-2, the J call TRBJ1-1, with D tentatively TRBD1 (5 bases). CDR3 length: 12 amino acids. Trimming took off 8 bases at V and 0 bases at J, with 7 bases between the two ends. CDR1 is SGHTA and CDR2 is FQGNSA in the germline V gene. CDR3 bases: TGTGCCAGCGGACACTTGAACACTGAAGCTTTCTTT. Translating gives CASGHLNTEAFF.

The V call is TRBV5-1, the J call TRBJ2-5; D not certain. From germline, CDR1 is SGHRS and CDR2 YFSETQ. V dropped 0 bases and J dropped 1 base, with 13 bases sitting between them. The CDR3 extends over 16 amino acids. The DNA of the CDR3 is TGCGCCAGCAGCTTGGCCGAGGCTCCCAGCCAAGAGACCCAGTACTTC. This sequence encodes CASSLAEAPSQETQYF.

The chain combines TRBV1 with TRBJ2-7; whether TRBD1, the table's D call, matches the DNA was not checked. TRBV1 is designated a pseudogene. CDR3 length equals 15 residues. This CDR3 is CTSSLGPGTPYEQYF. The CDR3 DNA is TGCACCAGCAGCCTTGGCCCGGGGACACCCTACGAGCAGTACTTC.

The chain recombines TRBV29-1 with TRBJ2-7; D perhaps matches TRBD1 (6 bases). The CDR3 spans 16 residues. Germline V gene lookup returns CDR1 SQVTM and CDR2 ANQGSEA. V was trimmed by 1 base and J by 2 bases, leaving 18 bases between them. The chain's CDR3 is CSVEVVATGTTYEQYF. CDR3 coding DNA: TGCAGCGTTGAAGTGGTTGCAACAGGGACAACCTACGAGCAGTACTTC.

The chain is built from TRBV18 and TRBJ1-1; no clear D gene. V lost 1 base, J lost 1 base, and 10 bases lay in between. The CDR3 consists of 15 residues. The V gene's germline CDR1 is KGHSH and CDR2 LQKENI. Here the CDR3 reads CASSPREGSNTEAFF. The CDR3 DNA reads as TGTGCCAGCTCACCACGGGAGGGCTCGAACACTGAAGCTTTCTTT.

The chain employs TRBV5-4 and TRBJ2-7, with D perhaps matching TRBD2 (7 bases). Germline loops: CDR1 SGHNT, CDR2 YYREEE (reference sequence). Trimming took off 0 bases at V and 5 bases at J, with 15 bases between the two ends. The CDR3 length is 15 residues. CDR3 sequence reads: CASSLAAGARNEQYF. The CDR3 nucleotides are TGTGCCAGCAGCTTGGCCGCGGGGGCTCGGAACGAGCAGTACTTC.

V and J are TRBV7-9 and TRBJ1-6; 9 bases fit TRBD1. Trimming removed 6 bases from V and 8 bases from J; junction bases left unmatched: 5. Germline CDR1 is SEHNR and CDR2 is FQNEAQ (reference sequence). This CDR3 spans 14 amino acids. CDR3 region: CASRPGTGYSPLHF. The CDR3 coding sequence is TGTGCCAGCAGGCCCGGGACAGGGTATTCACCCCTCCACTTT.

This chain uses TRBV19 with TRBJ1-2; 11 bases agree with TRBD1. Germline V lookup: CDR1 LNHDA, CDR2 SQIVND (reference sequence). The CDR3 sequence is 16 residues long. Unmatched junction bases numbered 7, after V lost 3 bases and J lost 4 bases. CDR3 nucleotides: TGTGCCAGTAGTATTGGACAGGGGGCGCGTCGCTATGGCTACACCTTC. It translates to CASSIGQGARRYGYTF.

The chain's CDR3 is CASSREEKLFF. The CDR3 coding sequence is TGTGCCAGCAGCCGGGAGGAAAAACTGTTTTTT. This rearrangement joins TRBV9 to TRBJ1-4, with D unclear. The ends were cut back, 4 bases at V and 8 bases at J, with 6 bases in the middle. The CDR3 extends over 11 amino acids. Germline V gives CDR1 SGDLS, CDR2 YYNGEE.

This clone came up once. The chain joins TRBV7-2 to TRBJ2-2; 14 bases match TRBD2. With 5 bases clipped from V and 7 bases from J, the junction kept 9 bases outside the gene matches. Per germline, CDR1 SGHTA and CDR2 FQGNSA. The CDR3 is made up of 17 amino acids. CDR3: CASSIRTSGGYNGELFF. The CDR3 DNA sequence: TGTGCCAGCAGCATCCGGACTAGCGGGGGGTATAACGGGGAGCTGTTTTTT.

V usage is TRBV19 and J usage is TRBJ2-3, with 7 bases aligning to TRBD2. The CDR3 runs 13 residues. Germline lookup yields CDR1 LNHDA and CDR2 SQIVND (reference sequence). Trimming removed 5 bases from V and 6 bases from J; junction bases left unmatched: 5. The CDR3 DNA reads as TGTGCCAGTAGTTTACTCGGGGGGGATACGCAGTATTTT. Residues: CASSLLGGDTQYF. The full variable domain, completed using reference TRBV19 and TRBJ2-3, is DGGITQSPKYLFRKEGQNVTLSCEQNLNHDAMYWYRQDPGQGLRLIYYSQIVNDFQKGDIAEGYSVSREKKESFPLTVTSAQKNPTAFYLCASSLLGGDTQYFGPGTRLTVL.

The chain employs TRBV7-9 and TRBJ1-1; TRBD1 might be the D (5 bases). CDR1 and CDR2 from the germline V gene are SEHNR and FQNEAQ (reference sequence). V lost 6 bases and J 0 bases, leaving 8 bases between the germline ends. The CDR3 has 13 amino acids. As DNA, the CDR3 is TGTGCCAGCAGTGACAGTCTGAACACTGAAGCTTTCTTT. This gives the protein CASSDSLNTEAFF.

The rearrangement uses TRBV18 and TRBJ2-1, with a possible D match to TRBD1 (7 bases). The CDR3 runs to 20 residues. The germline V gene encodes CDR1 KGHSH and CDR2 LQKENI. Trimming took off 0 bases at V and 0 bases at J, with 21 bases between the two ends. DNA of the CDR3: TGTGCCAGCTCACCACCGGATGGAGGGGGCGCCTCGAGCTCCTACAATGAGCAGTTCTTC. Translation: CASSPPDGGGASSSYNEQFF.

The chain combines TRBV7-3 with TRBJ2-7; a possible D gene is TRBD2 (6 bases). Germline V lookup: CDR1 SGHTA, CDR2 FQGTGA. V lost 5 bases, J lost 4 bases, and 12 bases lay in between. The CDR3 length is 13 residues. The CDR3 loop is CASSPRRGYEQYF. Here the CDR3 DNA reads TGTGCCAGCAGCCCCCGGAGGGGATACGAGCAGTACTTC.

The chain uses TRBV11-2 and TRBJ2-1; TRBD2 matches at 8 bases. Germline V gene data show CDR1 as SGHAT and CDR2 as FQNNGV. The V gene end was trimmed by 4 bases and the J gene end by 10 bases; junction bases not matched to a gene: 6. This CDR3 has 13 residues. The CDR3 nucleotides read TGTGCCAGCAGCTACGCGGGGGGATCAGAGCAGTTCTTC. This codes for CASSYAGGSEQFF.

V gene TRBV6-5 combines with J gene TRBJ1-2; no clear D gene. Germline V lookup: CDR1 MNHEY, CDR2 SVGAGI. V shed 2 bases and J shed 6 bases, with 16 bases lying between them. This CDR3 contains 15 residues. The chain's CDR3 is CASSYPRAGPNGYTF. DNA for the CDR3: TGTGCCAGCAGTTACCCTAGGGCGGGCCCGAATGGCTACACCTTC.

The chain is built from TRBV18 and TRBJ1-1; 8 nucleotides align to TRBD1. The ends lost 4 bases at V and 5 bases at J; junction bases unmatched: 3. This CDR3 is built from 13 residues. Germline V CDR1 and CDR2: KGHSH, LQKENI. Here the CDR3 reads CASSLRQGTEAFF. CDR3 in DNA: TGTGCCAGCTCACTCAGACAGGGGACTGAAGCTTTCTTT.

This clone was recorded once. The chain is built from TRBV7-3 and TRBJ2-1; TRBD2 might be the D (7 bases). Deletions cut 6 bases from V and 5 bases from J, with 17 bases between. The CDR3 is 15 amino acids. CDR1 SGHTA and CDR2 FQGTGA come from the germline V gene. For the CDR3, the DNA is TGTGCCAGCAGGAAAGGGGGGGACGGAGACAATGAGCAGTTCTTC. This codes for CASRKGGDGDNEQFF. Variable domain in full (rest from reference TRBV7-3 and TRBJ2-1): GAGVSQTPSNKVTEKGKYVELRCDPISGHTALYWYRQSLGQGPEFLIYFQGTGAADDSGLPNDRFFAVRPEGSVSTLKIQRTERGDSAVYLCASRKGGDGDNEQFFGPGTRLTVL.